The 30 T cell receptor beta chains reported below all come from one sample, sequenced in a study of ipilimumab plus nivolumab after autologous stem cell transplantation. Data came from immunoSEQ multiplex PCR; TCRdb stores just in-frame clones and leaves some out. The table includes roughly 15,000 clones, 70% to 80% detected once. The material was PBMCs, obtained in a trial of ipilimumab plus nivolumab as post-transplant consolidation. The receptors were sampled from a male donor with diffuse large B-cell lymphoma.

The table lists this clone with a few counts. The chain combines TRBV11-2 with TRBJ1-4; D is ambiguous. Trimming removed 2 bases at V and 1 base at J, with 20 bases between. The CDR3 is 19 residues long. Germline CDR1 reads SGHAT; CDR2 reads FQNNGV. The CDR3: CASSLSLGWVRETNEKLFF. The CDR3 DNA sequence: TGTGCCAGCAGCTTATCTCTCGGCTGGGTGCGGGAAACTAATGAAAAACTGTTTTTT.

The rearrangement joins TRBV12-5 to TRBJ1-5, with D perhaps matching TRBD1 (6 bases). Trimming cost V 3 bases and J 4 bases, with 13 bases left between them. Germline loops: CDR1 LGHNT, CDR2 FRNRAP. The CDR3 has 15 residues. CDR3 coding DNA: TGTGCTAGTGGTTTATCACAGGGAAGGAATCAGCCCCAGCATTTT. Protein: CASGLSQGRNQPQHF.

This clone has only one observation. V gene TRBV19 combines with J gene TRBJ1-2; D gene ambiguous. Germline V gene data show CDR1 as LNHDA and CDR2 as SQIVND (reference sequence). The germline V and J ends were trimmed by 9 bases and 2 bases, with 13 bases remaining between them. The CDR3 runs 13 residues. CDR3 loop: CASSLGRNYGYTF. DNA for the CDR3: TGTGCCAGCTCTTTGGGGAGAAACTATGGCTACACCTTC.

As DNA, the CDR3 is TGTGCCAGCAGGGGTGGACCGGGGGGAGAGCAGTTCTTC. As protein: CASRGGPGGEQFF. The V gene is TRBV2, the J gene TRBJ2-1, with 7 bases identical to TRBD2. Germline V gene lookup returns CDR1 SNHLY and CDR2 FYNNEI. The V segment lost 6 bases and the J segment 10 bases; nucleotides outside the gene matches: 9. The length of the CDR3 is 13 residues.

The V and J genes are TRBV30 and TRBJ1-1; no clear D. The CDR3 covers 15 residues. Trimming pared 2 bases from V and 3 bases from J, leaving 16 bases between. Germline values: CDR1 GTSNPN, CDR2 SVGIG (reference sequence). CDR3 region: CAWSSWRRGDTEAFF. DNA for the CDR3: TGTGCCTGGAGTTCCTGGCGACGAGGCGACACTGAAGCTTTCTTT.

The V and J genes are TRBV11-2 and TRBJ2-5, with a tentative D call TRBD2 (6 bases). The V end lost 5 bases, the J end lost 5 bases, and 18 bases lay between the germline ends. Germline V gene sequence: CDR1 SGHAT, CDR2 FQNNGV. There are 15 residues in the CDR3. The CDR3 loop is CASSHWSGTGETQYF. Written as DNA, the CDR3 is TGTGCCAGCAGCCATTGGTCCGGGACTGGGGAGACCCAGTACTTC.

The chain couples TRBV27 to TRBJ1-2; 10 bases agree with TRBD1. This CDR3 has 15 amino acids. The V segment lost 6 bases and the J segment 8 bases; nucleotides outside the gene matches: 12. Germline CDR1 reads MNHEY; CDR2 reads SMNVEV (reference sequence). CDR3 bases: TGTGCCAGCAGCCGGGTGACAGGGGGCGCCTCGGGCTACACCTTC. This gives the protein CASSRVTGGASGYTF.

The J gene is TRBJ1-1, the V gene TRBV27; D remains unclear. Trimming took off 4 bases at V and 0 bases at J, with 15 bases between the two ends. The CDR3 totals 16 residues. CDR1 is MNHEY and CDR2 is SMNVEV in the germline V gene (reference sequence). The CDR3 sequence is CASSYEAAKMNTEAFF. For the CDR3, the DNA is TGTGCCAGCAGTTACGAGGCAGCCAAAATGAACACTGAAGCTTTCTTT.

Here the CDR3 reads CASRTHGGSNTGELFF. In DNA, the CDR3 is TGTGCCAGTAGGACCCACGGGGGTTCGAACACCGGGGAGCTGTTTTTT. The rearrangement links TRBV19 to TRBJ2-2; possible D gene TRBD2, 6 bases. Trimming shortened V by 6 bases and J by 0 bases, and 14 bases separated the two germline ends. The CDR3 has 16 residues. CDR1 and CDR2 from the germline V gene are LNHDA and SQIVND (reference sequence). Combining the CDR3 with reference TRBV19 and TRBJ2-2 gives the whole variable domain DGGITQSPKYLFRKEGQNVTLSCEQNLNHDAMYWYRQDPGQGLRLIYYSQIVNDFQKGDIAEGYSVSREKKESFPLTVTSAQKNPTAFYLCASRTHGGSNTGELFFGEGSRLTVL.

The rearrangement uses TRBV11-2 and TRBJ2-7; the D gene is possibly TRBD2 (6 bases). V shed 6 bases and J shed 5 bases, with 20 bases lying between them. Germline CDR1 reads SGHAT; CDR2 reads FQNNGV. CDR3 length: 15 amino acids. CDR3 sequence (DNA): TGTGCCAGCAGGGGCTTCCGGGGGATGGTAGACGAGCAGTACTTC. It yields the protein CASRGFRGMVDEQYF.

The gene calls are TRBV27 and TRBJ1-5; unclear D gene. CDR1 is MNHEY and CDR2 is SMNVEV in the germline V gene (reference sequence). The CDR3 has 14 residues. Trimming pared 1 base from V and 6 bases from J, leaving 10 bases between. The CDR3 sequence: CASSLLGEGQPQHF. For the CDR3, the DNA is TGTGCCAGCAGTTTATTGGGTGAGGGTCAGCCCCAGCATTTT.

The chain combines TRBV6-5 with TRBJ2-7; 7 nucleotides match TRBD1. The germline gives CDR1 MNHEY, CDR2 SVGAGI. The CDR3 covers 15 residues. V was clipped by 6 bases and J by 1 base; unmatched bases: 9. This CDR3 reads CASSDSGTASYEQYF. CDR3 sequence (DNA): TGTGCCAGCAGCGACTCCGGGACAGCTTCCTACGAGCAGTACTTC.

The rearrangement links TRBV4-3 to TRBJ1-3, with 7 nucleotides matching TRBD1. J gave up 4 bases and V 1 base, and 4 bases lay outside the gene matches. Germline V gives CDR1 LGHNA, CDR2 YSLEER. The CDR3 is made up of 15 amino acids. CDR3 protein: CASSQATGAGNTIYF. The CDR3 nucleotides read TGCGCCAGCAGCCAAGCAACAGGGGCCGGAAACACCATATATTTT.

The V call is TRBV27, the J call TRBJ1-1, with D perhaps matching TRBD1 (6 bases). This CDR3 region has 14 residues. V dropped 8 bases and J dropped 1 base, with 14 bases sitting between them. The germline V gene encodes CDR1 MNHEY and CDR2 SMNVEV (reference sequence). The CDR3 region has the DNA TGTGCCAGCTTTCGCCGGGACACGAACACTGAAGCTTTCTTT. It codes for CASFRRDTNTEAFF.

The rearrangement links TRBV2 to TRBJ2-1; 8 bases match TRBD1. J lost 8 bases, V lost 8 bases, and 14 bases had no gene match. In germline, CDR1 is SNHLY, CDR2 FYNNEI. The CDR3 is 15 residues long. The CDR3 DNA reads as TGTGCCAGCCGGGGGTTGGACAGGGTAGAGGATGAGCAGTTCTTC. Its protein is CASRGLDRVEDEQFF.

V gene TRBV7-2 combines with J gene TRBJ2-5; D remains ambiguous. V was pared by 1 base and J by 2 bases, with 5 bases between. The CDR3 has 13 residues. CDR1 is SGHTA, CDR2 FQGNSA, per germline. CDR3 region: CASSLGLQETQYF. The DNA for the CDR3 is TGTGCCAGCAGCTTAGGACTGCAAGAGACCCAGTACTTC.

V usage is TRBV12-5 and J usage is TRBJ2-4, with D possibly being TRBD1 (7 bases). The V gene lost 2 bases and the J gene lost 0 bases, with 17 bases spanning the gap. CDR1 and CDR2 from the germline V gene are LGHNT and FRNRAP. CDR3 length: 18 amino acids. In DNA form, the CDR3 reads TGTGCTAGTGGTTTGAACTACCAGGGGGGCAGAGCCAAAAACATTCAGTACTTC. It is translated as CASGLNYQGGRAKNIQYF.

The V and J genes are TRBV5-4 and TRBJ1-2; 8 bases are shared with TRBD1. V dropped 2 bases and J dropped 4; count of bases not matched to a gene: 7. This CDR3 has 15 residues. Looked up from germline, CDR1 is SGHNT and CDR2 is YYREEE (reference sequence). CDR3 amino acids: CASSLGQGAGYGYTF. In DNA, the CDR3 is TGTGCCAGCAGCTTAGGACAGGGCGCGGGCTATGGCTACACCTTC. Filled out from reference TRBV5-4 and TRBJ1-2, the complete variable domain reads ETGVTQSPTHLIKTRGQQVTLRCSSQSGHNTVSWYQQALGQGPQFIFQYYREEENGRGNFPPRFSGLQFPNYSSELNVNALELDDSALYLCASSLGQGAGYGYTFGSGTRLTVV.

V is TRBV7-2 and J is TRBJ1-3; D uncertain. V shed 8 bases and J shed 0 bases, with 11 bases lying between them. This CDR3 comprises 14 residues. Germline assignment: CDR1 SGHTA and CDR2 FQGNSA. The CDR3 coding sequence is TGTGCCAGCTTCCCAGGAGGCTCTGGAAACACCATATATTTT. Translating it yields CASFPGGSGNTIYF.

The V call is TRBV11-3, the J call TRBJ2-1; weak D call: TRBD1 (6 bases). The CDR3 is made up of 16 amino acids. V lost 2 bases and J lost 0, with 11 bases in between. Germline V lookup: CDR1 SGHNT, CDR2 YENEEA. The CDR3 sequence is CASSLRSRGSYNEQFF. CDR3 in DNA: TGTGCCAGCAGCTTAAGAAGCAGGGGCTCCTACAATGAGCAGTTCTTC.

The chain links TRBV7-3 to TRBJ2-7, with TRBD1 as a possible D gene (6 bases). The germline V gene encodes CDR1 SGHTA and CDR2 FQGTGA. The length of the CDR3 is 14 residues. The ends were cut back, 2 bases at V and 7 bases at J, with 15 bases in the middle. The CDR3 region is CASSLWGPGAEQYF. In DNA, the CDR3 is TGTGCCAGCAGCTTATGGGGGCCGGGCGCGGAGCAGTACTTC.

J is TRBJ1-1 and V is TRBV5-1, with a possible D match to TRBD1 (5 bases). The CDR3 covers 17 residues. V lost 2 bases, J lost 2 bases, and 19 bases lay in between. CDR1 is SGHRS, CDR2 YFSETQ, per germline. The chain's CDR3 is CASSFRIDVGGNTEAFF. CDR3 DNA sequence: TGCGCCAGCAGCTTCCGGATAGACGTGGGGGGAAACACTGAAGCTTTCTTT.

The chain recombines TRBV9 with TRBJ2-7, with a tentative D call TRBD2 (6 bases). V lost 3 bases, J lost 6 bases, and 25 bases lay in between. The germline CDR1 and CDR2 sequences are SGDLS and YYNGEE. The CDR3 length is 17 residues. The CDR3 reads CASSGGTSGTGRSEQYF. CDR3 bases: TGTGCCAGCAGCGGAGGGACTTCCGGGACTGGGCGCTCCGAGCAGTACTTC.

This clone is a singleton in its sample. This chain joins TRBV6-5 and TRBJ1-2; 11 nucleotides match TRBD1. CDR1 is MNHEY, CDR2 SVGAGI, per germline. The CDR3 spans 15 residues. The J segment lost 5 bases and the V segment lost 6 bases, leaving 8 bases of the junction unmatched. The DNA for the CDR3 is TGTGCCAGCAGACGGGGACAGGGGGTGGGGTATGGCTACACCTTC. This translates into CASRRGQGVGYGYTF.

The CDR3 is CASSREGRNQPQHF. The CDR3 bases are TGTGCCAGTAGCCGTGAGGGACGAAATCAGCCCCAGCATTTT. The gene calls are TRBV19 and TRBJ1-5; a weak D match, TRBD1 (5 bases). Germline V gene sequence: CDR1 LNHDA, CDR2 SQIVND (reference sequence). The V end was cut by 6 bases, the J end by 4 bases, with 13 bases between. CDR3 size: 14 residues.

Sample share makes this clone medium-sized. This rearrangement joins TRBV2 to TRBJ2-7, with unresolved D. This CDR3 comprises 12 residues. Germline CDR1 is SNHLY and CDR2 is FYNNEI. V lost 5 bases and J 2 bases, leaving 7 bases between the germline ends. CDR3 loop: CASSLNAYEQYF. The CDR3 DNA sequence: TGTGCCAGCAGTCTAAATGCCTACGAGCAGTACTTC.

The rearrangement joins TRBV6-5 to TRBJ1-1; D is perhaps TRBD1 (6 bases). This CDR3 is built from 13 residues. The germline gives CDR1 MNHEY, CDR2 SVGAGI. The germline V and J ends were trimmed by 6 bases and 5 bases, with 13 bases remaining between them. The CDR3 DNA sequence: TGTGCCAGCAGACAGGGATTGCGTACTGAAGCTTTCTTT. It specifies CASRQGLRTEAFF.

The V gene is TRBV6-6, the J gene TRBJ2-7, with D perhaps TRBD1 (7 bases). The CDR3 covers 14 residues. Looked up from germline, CDR1 is MNHNY and CDR2 is SVGAGI (reference sequence). The ends were cut back, 6 bases at V and 1 base at J, with 13 bases in the middle. The CDR3 reads CASSPGGQSYEQYF. In nucleotides, the CDR3 is TGTGCCAGCAGCCCCGGGGGACAGTCCTACGAGCAGTACTTC.

The rearrangement uses TRBV7-8 and TRBJ1-1; D not certain. Germline V CDR1 and CDR2: SGHVS, FQNEAQ. The length of the CDR3 is 14 residues. Trimming took 1 base from V and 5 from J, leaving 11 bases between them. The CDR3 loop is CASSLGHLRTEAFF. Here the CDR3 DNA reads TGTGCCAGCAGCTTAGGACACTTGAGAACTGAAGCTTTCTTT.

The chain joins TRBV7-2 to TRBJ2-1; D call uncertain. The CDR3 spans 14 residues. Trimming stripped 4 bases from V and 2 bases from J, with 9 bases between. The germline V gene has CDR1 SGHTA and CDR2 FQGNSA. The CDR3 DNA is TGTGCCAGCAGCTACCCTGAGCCCTACAATGAGCAGTTCTTC. This sequence encodes CASSYPEPYNEQFF.